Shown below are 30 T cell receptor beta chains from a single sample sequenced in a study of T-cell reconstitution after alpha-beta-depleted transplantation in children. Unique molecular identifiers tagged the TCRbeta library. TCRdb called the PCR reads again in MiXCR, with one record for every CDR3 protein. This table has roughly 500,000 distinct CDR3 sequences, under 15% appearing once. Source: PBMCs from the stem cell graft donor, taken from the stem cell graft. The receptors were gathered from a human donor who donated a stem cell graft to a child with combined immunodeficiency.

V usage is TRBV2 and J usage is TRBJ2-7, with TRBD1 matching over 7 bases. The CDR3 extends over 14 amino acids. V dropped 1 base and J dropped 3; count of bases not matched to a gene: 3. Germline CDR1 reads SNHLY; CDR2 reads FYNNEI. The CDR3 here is CASSEGTGNYEQYF. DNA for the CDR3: TGTGCCAGCAGTGAAGGGACAGGTAACTACGAGCAGTACTTC. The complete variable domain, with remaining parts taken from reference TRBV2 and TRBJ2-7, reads EPEVTQTPSHQVTQMGQEVILRCVPISNHLYFYWYRQILGQKVEFLVSFYNNEISEKSEIFDDQFSVERPDGSNFTLKIRSTKLEDSAMYFCASSEGTGNYEQYFGPGTRLTVT.

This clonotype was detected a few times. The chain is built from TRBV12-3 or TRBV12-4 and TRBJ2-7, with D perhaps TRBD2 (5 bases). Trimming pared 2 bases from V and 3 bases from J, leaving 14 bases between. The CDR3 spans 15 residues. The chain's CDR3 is CASSLSGGQRYEQYF. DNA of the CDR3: TGTGCCAGCAGTTTAAGCGGCGGGCAACGCTACGAGCAGTACTTC.

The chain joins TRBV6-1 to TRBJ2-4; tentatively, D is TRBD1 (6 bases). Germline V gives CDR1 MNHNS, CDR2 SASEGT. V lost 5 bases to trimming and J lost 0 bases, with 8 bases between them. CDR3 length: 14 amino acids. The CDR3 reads CASSTGLAKNIQYF. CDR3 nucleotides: TGTGCCAGCAGTACAGGGTTAGCCAAAAACATTCAGTACTTC.

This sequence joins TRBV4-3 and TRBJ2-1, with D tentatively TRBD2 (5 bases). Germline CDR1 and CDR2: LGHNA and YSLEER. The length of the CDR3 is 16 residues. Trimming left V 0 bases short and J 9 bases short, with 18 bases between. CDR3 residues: CASSQDLRLPECEQFF. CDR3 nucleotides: TGCGCCAGCAGCCAAGATTTGAGACTACCTGAGTGTGAGCAGTTCTTC.

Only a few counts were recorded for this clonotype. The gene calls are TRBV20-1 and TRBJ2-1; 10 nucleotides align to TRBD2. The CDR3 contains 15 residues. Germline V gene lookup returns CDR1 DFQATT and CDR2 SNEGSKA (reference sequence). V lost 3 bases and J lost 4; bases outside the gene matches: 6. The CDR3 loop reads CSASRRTSGYNEQFF. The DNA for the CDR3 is TGCAGTGCTAGTCGGAGGACTAGCGGTTACAATGAGCAGTTCTTC.

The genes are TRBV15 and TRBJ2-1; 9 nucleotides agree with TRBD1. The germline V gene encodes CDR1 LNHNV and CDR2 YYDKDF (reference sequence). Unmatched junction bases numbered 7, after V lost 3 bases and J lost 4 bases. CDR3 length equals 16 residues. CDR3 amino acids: CATSSYRGRLYNEQFF. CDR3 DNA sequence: TGTGCCACCAGCAGTTACAGGGGGCGCTTGTACAATGAGCAGTTCTTC.

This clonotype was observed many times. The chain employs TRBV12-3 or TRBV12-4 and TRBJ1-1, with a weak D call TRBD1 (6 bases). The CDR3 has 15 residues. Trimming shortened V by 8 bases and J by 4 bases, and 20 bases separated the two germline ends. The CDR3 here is CASRGRGEYGTEAFF. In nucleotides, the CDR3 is TGTGCCAGCCGGGGCAGGGGAGAATATGGCACTGAAGCTTTCTTT.

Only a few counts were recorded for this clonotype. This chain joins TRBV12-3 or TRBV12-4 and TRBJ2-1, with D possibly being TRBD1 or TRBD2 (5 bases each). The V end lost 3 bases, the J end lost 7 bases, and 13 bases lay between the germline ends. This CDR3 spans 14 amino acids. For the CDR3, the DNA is TGTGCCAGCAGTTTGCGTCTCGAGGGGAATGAGCAGTTCTTC. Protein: CASSLRLEGNEQFF.

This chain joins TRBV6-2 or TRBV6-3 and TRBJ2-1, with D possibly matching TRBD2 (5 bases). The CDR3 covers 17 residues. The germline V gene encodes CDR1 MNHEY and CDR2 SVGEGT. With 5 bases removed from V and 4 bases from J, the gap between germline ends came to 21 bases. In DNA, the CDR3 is TGTGCCAGCAGTACCTTATCGGGGTCAGAATTTTACAATGAGCAGTTCTTC. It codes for CASSTLSGSEFYNEQFF.

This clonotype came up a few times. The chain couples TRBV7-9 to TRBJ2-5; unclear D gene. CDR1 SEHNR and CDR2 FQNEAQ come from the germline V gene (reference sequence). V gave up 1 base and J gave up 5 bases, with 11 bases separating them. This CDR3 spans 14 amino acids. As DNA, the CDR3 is TGTGCCAGCAGCTTAGAAGTGCCGTGGGAGACCCAGTACTTC. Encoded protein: CASSLEVPWETQYF.

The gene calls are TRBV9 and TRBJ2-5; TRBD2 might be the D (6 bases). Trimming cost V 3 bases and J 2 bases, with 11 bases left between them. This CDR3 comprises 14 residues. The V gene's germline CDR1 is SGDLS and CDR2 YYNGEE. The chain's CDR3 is CASSARGVQETQYF. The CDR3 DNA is TGTGCCAGCAGCGCCCGCGGGGTTCAAGAGACCCAGTACTTC.

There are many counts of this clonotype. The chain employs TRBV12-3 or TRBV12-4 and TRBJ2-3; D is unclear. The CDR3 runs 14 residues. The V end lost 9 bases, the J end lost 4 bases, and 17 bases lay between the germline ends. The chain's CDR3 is CASLTQVWADTQYF. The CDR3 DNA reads TGTGCCAGTCTTACCCAAGTGTGGGCAGATACGCAGTATTTT.

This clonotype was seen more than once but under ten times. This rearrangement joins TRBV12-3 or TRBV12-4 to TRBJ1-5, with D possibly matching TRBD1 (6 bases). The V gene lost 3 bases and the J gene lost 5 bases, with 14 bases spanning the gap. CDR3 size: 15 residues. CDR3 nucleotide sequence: TGTGCCAGCAGTTTCGGCTCACAGGGTCATCAGCCCCAGCATTTT. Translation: CASSFGSQGHQPQHF.

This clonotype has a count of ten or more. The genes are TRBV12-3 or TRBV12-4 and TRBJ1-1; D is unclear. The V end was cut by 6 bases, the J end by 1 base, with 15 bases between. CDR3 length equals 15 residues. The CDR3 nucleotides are TGTGCCAGCAGCCCCCAGCTGGGGAGGAACACTGAAGCTTTCTTT. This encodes CASSPQLGRNTEAFF.

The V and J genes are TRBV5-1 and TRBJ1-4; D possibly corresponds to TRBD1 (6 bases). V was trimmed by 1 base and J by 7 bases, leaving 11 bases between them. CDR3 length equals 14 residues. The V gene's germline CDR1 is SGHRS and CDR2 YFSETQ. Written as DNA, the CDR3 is TGCGCCAGCAGCTTGATGAGGGGGGGTGAAAAACTGTTTTTT. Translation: CASSLMRGGEKLFF.

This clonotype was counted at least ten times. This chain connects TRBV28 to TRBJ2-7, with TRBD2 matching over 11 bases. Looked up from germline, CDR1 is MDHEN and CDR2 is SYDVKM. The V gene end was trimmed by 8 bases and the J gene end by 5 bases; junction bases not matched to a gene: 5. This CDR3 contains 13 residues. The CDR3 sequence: CASLTTSGDEQYF. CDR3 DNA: TGTGCCAGCCTCACGACTAGCGGGGACGAGCAGTACTTC.

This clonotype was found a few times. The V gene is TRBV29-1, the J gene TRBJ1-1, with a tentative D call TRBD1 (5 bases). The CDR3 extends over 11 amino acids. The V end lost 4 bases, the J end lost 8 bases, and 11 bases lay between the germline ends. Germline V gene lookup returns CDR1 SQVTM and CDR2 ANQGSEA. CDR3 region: CSVVRGSEAFF. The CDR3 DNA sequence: TGCAGCGTTGTTAGGGGCTCGGAAGCTTTCTTT.

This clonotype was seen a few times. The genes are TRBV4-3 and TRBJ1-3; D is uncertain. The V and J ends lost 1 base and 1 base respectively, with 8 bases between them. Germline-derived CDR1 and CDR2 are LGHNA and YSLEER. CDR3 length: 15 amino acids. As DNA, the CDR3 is TGCGCCAGCAGCCAAGGGGCGTTTTCTGGAAACACCATATATTTT. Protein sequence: CASSQGAFSGNTIYF.

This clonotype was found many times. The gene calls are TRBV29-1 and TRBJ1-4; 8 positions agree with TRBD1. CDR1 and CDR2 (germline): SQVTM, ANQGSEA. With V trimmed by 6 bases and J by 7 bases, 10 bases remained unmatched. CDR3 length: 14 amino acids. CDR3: CSVQQQGAGEKLFF. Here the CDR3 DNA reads TGCAGCGTCCAACAGCAGGGGGCGGGTGAAAAACTGTTTTTT.

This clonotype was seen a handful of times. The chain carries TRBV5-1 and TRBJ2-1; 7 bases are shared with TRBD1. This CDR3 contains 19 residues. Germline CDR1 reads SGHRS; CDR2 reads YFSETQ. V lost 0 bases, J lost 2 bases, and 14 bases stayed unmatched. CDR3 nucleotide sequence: TGCGCCAGCAGCTTGGTGTTGGGAAGAGGGGGCGCGCCCTACAATGAGCAGTTCTTC. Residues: CASSLVLGRGGAPYNEQFF.

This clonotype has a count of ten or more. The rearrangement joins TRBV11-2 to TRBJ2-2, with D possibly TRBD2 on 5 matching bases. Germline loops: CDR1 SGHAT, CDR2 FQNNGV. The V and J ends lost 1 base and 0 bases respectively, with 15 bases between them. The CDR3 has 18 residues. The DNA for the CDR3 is TGTGCCAGCAGCTTAGTCCGGGGAAGGGCTTCGAACACCGGGGAGCTGTTTTTT. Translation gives CASSLVRGRASNTGELFF.

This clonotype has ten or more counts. CDR3 amino acids: CASSYSTGINYGYTF. CDR3 sequence (DNA): TGTGCCAGCAGTTACTCGACAGGGATCAACTATGGCTACACCTTC. This chain joins TRBV6-5 and TRBJ1-2; 7 bases are a match to TRBD1. In germline, CDR1 is MNHEY, CDR2 SVGAGI. The ends lost 0 bases at V and 2 bases at J; junction bases unmatched: 3. This CDR3 is 15 amino acids long.

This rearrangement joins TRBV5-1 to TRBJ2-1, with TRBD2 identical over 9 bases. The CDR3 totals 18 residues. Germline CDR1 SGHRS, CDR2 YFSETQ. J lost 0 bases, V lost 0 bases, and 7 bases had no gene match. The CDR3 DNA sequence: TGCGCCAGCAGCTTGGGGCTAGCGGGGCACAACTCCTACAATGAGCAGTTCTTC. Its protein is CASSLGLAGHNSYNEQFF.

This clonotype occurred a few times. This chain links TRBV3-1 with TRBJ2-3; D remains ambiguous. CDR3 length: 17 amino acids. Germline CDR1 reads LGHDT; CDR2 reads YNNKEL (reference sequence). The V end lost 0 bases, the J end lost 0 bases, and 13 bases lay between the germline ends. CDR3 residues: CASSQDLETSSTDTQYF. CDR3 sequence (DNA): TGTGCCAGCAGCCAAGATCTAGAGACTTCTAGCACAGATACGCAGTATTTT.

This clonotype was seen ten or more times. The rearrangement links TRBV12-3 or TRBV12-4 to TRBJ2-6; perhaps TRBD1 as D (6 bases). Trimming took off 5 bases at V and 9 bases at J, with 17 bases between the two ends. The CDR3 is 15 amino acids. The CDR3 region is CASSLLQGQVNVLTF. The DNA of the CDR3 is TGTGCCAGCAGTCTCCTGCAGGGGCAGGTCAACGTCCTGACTTTC.

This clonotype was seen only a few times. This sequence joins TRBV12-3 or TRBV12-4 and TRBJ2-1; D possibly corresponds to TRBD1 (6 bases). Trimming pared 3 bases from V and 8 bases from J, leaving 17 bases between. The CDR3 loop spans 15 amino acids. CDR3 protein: CASSFVTGNSDEQFF. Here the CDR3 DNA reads TGTGCCAGCAGTTTCGTTACAGGGAATAGCGATGAGCAGTTCTTC.

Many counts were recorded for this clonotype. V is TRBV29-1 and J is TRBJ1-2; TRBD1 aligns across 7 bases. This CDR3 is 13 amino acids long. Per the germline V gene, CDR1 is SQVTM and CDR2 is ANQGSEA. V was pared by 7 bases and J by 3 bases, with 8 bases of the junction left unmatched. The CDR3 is CSAYRGEDYGYTF. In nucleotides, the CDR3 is TGCAGCGCCTACAGGGGAGAGGACTATGGCTACACCTTC.

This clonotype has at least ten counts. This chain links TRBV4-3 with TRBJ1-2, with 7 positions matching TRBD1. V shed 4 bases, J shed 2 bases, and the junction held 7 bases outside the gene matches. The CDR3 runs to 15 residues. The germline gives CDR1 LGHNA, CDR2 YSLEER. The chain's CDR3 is CASSPRQGKNYGYTF. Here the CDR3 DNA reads TGCGCCAGCAGCCCTCGACAGGGAAAGAACTATGGCTACACCTTC.

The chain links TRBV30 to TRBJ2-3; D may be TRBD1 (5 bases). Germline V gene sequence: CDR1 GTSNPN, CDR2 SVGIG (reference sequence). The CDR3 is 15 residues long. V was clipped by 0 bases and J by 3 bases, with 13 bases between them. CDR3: CAWSVGDTETDTQYF. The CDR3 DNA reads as TGTGCCTGGAGTGTAGGGGATACTGAAACAGATACGCAGTATTTT.

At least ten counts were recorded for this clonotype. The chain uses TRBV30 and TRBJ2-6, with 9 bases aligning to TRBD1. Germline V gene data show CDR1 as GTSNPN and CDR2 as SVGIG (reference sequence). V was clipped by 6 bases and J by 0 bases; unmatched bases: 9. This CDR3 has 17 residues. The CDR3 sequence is CACHRDRARSGANVLTF. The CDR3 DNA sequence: TGTGCCTGCCACCGGGACAGGGCGCGCTCTGGGGCCAACGTCCTGACTTTC.